This T cell receptor (beta chain) is from a study of CD8 T cells in Susac syndrome. Study details: Clinically active disease was present in about six of the sequenced Susac syndrome patients. About 8 of these patients were in remission. Study findings and constraints: Clonal expansion was present among Susac CD8+ cells. This expansion reached its peak in TEMRA cells and in active patients.

For this clonotype: Its specificity is unknown.

Sequencing of TCR beta was undertaken in CD8+ and CD4+ T cells derived from blood. CDR1 and CDR2 from the germline V gene are MNHEY and SVGAGI. The CDR3 is 16 amino acids. J gave up 5 bases and V 2 bases, and 8 bases lay outside the gene matches. RNA amounts of 0.5 to 1 ug underwent reverse transcription with random hexamers. TCRdb passed the immunoSEQ multiplex PCR reads through MiXCR, listing each CDR3 protein once. The sample lists 75,000 or so distinct CDR3 sequences; 94% were seen once. Input material: CD8+ T cells from PBMCs. This sequence was found in a human donor with Susac syndrome. The chain couples TRBV6-5 to TRBJ2-3, with 9 bases lining up with TRBD2. CDR3 sequence (DNA): TGTGCCAGCAGTTACGCCATGGGACTAGCTGGAGATACGCAGTATTTT. Its protein is CASSYAMGLAGDTQYF.